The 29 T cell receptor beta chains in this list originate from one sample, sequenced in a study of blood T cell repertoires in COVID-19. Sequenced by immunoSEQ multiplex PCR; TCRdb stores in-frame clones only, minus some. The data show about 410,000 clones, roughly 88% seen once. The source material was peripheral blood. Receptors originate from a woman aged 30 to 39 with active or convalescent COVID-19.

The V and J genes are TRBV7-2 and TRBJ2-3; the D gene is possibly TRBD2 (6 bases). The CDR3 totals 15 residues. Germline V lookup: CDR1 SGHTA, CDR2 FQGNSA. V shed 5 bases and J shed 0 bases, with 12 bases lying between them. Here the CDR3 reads CASSRGGPSTDTQYF. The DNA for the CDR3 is TGTGCCAGCAGCCGGGGAGGCCCTAGCACAGATACGCAGTATTTT. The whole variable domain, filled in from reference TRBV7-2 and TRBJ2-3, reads GAGVSQSPSNKVTEKGKDVELRCDPISGHTALYWYRQSLGQGLEFLIYFQGNSAPDKSGLPSDRFSAERTGGSVSTLTIQRTQQEDSAVYLCASSRGGPSTDTQYFGPGTRLTVL.

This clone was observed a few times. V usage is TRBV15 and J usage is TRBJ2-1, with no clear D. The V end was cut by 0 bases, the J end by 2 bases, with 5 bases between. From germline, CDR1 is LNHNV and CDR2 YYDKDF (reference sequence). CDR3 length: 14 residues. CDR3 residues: CATSRDPAYNEQFF. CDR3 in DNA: TGTGCCACCAGCAGAGATCCAGCCTACAATGAGCAGTTCTTC.

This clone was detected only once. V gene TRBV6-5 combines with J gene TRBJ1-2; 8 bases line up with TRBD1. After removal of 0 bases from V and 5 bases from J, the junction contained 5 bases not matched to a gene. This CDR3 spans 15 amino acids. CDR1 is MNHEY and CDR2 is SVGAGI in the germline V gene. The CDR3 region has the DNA TGTGCCAGCAGTTACTCCTCGACAGGGGTTTATGGCTACACCTTC. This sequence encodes CASSYSSTGVYGYTF.

The CDR3 sequence: CASGLVSGGGTDTQYF. DNA of the CDR3: TGTGCTAGTGGTTTGGTTTCGGGGGGCGGCACAGATACGCAGTATTTT. V is TRBV12-5 and J is TRBJ2-3, with D maybe TRBD2 (7 bases). CDR1 and CDR2 (germline): LGHNT, FRNRAP. The CDR3 covers 16 residues. V dropped 0 bases and J dropped 1 base, with 11 bases sitting between them.

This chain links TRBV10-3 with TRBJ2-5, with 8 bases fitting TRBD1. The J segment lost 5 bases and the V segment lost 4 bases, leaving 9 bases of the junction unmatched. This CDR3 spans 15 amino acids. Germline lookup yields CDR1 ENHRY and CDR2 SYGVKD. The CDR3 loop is CAISALGDRPETQYF. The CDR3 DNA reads TGTGCCATCAGTGCTTTAGGGGACAGGCCCGAGACCCAGTACTTC.

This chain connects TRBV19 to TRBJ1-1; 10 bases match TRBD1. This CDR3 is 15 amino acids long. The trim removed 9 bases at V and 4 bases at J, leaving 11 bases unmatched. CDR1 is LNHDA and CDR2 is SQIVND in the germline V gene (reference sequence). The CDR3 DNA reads TGTGCCAGCTATCGGGACAGGGGATTTGGCACTGAAGCTTTCTTT. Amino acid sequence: CASYRDRGFGTEAFF.

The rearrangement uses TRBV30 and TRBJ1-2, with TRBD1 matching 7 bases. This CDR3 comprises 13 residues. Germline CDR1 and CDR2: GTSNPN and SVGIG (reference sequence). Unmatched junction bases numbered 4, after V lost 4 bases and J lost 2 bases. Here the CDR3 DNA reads TGTGCCTGGACTATACAGGGGAACTATGGCTACACCTTC. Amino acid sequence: CAWTIQGNYGYTF.

The chain's CDR3 is CASSGANEKLFF. The CDR3 DNA reads as TGTGCCAGCTCCGGGGCTAATGAAAAACTGTTTTTT. V usage is TRBV12-3 or TRBV12-4 and J usage is TRBJ1-4; D is undetermined. V dropped 8 bases and J dropped 3 bases, with 7 bases sitting between them. This CDR3 is built from 12 residues.

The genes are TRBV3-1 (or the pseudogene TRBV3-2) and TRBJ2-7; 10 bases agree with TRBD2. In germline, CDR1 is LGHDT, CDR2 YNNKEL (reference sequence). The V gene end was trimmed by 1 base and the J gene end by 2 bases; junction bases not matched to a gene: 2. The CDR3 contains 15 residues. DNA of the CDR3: TGTGCCAGCAGCCAAGGCGGACTAGCGGCCTACGAGCAGTACTTC. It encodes CASSQGGLAAYEQYF.

The CDR3 region is CASSLNGGNTIYF. In DNA form, the CDR3 reads TGTGCCAGCAGTTTGAACGGGGGAAACACCATATATTTT. The chain couples TRBV12-3 or TRBV12-4 to TRBJ1-3; no firm D call. With 3 bases removed from V and 4 bases from J, the gap between germline ends came to 7 bases. The CDR3 sequence is 13 residues long.

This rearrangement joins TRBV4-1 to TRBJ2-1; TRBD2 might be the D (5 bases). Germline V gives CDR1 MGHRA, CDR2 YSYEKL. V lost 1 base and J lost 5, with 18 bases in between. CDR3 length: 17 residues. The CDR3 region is CASSQGGVLEINNEQFF. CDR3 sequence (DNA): TGCGCCAGCAGCCAAGGAGGCGTACTAGAAATAAACAATGAGCAGTTCTTC.

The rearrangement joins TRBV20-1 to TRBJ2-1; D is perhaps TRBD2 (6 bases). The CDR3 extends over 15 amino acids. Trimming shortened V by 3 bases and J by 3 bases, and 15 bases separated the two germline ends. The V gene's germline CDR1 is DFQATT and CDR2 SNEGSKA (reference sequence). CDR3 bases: TGCAGTGCTAGTGTGGGGGGAGAGGGCTACAATGAGCAGTTCTTC. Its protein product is CSASVGGEGYNEQFF.

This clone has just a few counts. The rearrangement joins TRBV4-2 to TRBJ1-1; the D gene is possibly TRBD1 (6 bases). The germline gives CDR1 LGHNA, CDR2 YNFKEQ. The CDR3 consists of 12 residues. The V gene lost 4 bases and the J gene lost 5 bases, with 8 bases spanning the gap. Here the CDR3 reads CASSPQGTEAFF. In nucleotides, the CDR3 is TGTGCCAGCAGCCCTCAGGGGACTGAAGCTTTCTTT.

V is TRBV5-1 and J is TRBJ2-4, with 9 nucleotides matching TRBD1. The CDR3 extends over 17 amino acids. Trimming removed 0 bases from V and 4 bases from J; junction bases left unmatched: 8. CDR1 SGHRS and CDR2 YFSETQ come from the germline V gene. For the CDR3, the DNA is TGCGCCAGCAGCTTGGAGGGACAGGGCCCGTCGAAAAACATTCAGTACTTC. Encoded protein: CASSLEGQGPSKNIQYF.

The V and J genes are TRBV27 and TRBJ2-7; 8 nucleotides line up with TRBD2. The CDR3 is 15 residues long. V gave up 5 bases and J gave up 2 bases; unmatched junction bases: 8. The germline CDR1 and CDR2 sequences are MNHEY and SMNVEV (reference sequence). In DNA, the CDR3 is TGTGCCAGCAGTAGAACTAGCGGATTTCCCTACGAGCAGTACTTC. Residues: CASSRTSGFPYEQYF.

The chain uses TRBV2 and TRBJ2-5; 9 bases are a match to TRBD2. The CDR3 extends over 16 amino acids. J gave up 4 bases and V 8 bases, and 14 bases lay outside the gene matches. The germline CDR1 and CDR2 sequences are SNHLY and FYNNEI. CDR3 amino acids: CASGLAGSRLRETQYF. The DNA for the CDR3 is TGTGCCAGCGGGCTAGCGGGGTCCCGGTTAAGAGAGACCCAGTACTTC.

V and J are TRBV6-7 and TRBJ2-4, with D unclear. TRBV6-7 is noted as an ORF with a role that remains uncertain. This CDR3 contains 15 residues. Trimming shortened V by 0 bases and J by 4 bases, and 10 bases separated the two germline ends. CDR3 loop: CASSYSRQIKNIQYF. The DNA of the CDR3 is TGTGCCAGCAGTTACTCGAGGCAGATAAAAAACATTCAGTACTTC.

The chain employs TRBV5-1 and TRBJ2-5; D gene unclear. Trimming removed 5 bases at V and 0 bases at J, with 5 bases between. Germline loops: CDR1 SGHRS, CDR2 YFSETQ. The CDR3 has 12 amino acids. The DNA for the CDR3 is TGCGCCAGCAGACTGTACCAAGAGACCCAGTACTTC. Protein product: CASRLYQETQYF.

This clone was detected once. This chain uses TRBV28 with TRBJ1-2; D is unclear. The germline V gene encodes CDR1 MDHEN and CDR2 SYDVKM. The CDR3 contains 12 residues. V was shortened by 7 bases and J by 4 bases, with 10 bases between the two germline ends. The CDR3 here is CASTGLGYGYTF. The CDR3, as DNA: TGTGCCAGCACTGGGCTTGGCTATGGCTACACCTTC.

Written as DNA, the CDR3 is TGTGCCAGCAGCTTGGGGGCAGGGGTTACCTATAATTCACCCCTCCACTTT. It encodes CASSLGAGVTYNSPLHF. This chain uses TRBV5-6 with TRBJ1-6; weak D call: TRBD1 (6 bases). The CDR3 sequence is 17 residues long. The germline V gene has CDR1 SGHDT and CDR2 YYEEEE. Trimming cost V 0 bases and J 2 bases, with 12 bases left between them.

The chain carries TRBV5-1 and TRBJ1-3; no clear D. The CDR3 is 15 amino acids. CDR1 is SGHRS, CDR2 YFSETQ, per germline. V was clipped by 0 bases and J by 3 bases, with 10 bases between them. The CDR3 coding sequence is TGCGCCAGCAGCTTGGTCGCGTCCTTTGGAAACACCATATATTTT. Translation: CASSLVASFGNTIYF.

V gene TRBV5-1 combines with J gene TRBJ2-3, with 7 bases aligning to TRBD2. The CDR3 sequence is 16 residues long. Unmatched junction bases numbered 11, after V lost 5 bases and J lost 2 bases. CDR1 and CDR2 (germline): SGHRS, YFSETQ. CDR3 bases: TGCGCCAGCAGAAACCACCTAGCGGAACTCACAGATACGCAGTATTTT. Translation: CASRNHLAELTDTQYF.

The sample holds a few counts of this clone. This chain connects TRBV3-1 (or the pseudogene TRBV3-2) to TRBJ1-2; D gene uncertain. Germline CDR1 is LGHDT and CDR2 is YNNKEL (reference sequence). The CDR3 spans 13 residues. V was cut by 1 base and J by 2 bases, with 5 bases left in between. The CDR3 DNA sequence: TGTGCCAGCAGCCAAGCAGGAAACTATGGCTACACCTTC. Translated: CASSQAGNYGYTF.

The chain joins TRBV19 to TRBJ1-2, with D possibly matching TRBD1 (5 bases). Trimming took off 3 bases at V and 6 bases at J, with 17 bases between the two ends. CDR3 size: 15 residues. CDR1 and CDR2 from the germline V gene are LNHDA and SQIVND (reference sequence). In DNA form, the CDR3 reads TGTGCCAGTAGTATGATTGATCCGGGGGTGCATGGCTACACCTTC. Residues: CASSMIDPGVHGYTF.

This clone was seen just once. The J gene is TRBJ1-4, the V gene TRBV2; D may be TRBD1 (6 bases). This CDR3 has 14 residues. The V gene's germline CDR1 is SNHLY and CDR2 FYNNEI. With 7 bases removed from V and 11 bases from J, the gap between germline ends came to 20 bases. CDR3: CASNLGGGLGKLFF. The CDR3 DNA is TGTGCCAGCAACCTAGGGGGAGGGCTGGGGAAACTGTTTTTT.

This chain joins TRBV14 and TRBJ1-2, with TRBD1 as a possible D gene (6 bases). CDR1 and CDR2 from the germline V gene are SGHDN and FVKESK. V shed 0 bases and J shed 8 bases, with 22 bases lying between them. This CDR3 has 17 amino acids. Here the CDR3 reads CASSQDALTGAQRGYTF. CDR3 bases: TGTGCCAGCAGCCAAGACGCCCTGACAGGCGCCCAAAGGGGCTACACCTTC.

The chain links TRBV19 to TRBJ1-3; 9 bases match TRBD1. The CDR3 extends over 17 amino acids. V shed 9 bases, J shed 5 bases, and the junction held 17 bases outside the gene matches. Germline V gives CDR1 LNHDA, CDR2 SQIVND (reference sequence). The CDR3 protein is CASGEGSLTGGRNTIYF. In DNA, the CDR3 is TGTGCCAGCGGGGAGGGGTCCCTAACAGGGGGCCGAAACACCATATATTTT.

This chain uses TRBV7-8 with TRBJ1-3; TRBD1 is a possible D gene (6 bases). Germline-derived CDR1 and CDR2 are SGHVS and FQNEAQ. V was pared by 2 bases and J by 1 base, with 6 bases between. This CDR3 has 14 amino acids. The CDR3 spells CASSLQGSGNTIYF. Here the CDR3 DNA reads TGTGCCAGCAGCTTACAGGGGTCTGGAAACACCATATATTTT.

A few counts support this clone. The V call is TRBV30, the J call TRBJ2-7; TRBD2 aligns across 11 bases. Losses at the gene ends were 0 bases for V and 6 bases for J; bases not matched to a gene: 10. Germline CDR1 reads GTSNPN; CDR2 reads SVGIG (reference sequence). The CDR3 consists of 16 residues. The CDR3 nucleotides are TGTGCCTGGAGTGTATTAACTAGCGGGAGAAGTGGCGAGCAGTACTTC. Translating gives CAWSVLTSGRSGEQYF.